The present TCR beta chain was sequenced within a study of regulatory T cells in long-lasting Graves disease. At the level of the study: Graves' patients, diagnosed recently, had received antithyroid drugs under 3 months. General study findings and limits: Persistent cases favored TRBV28, TRBJ1-2 and TRBJ2-5.

The germline V gene has CDR1 SQVTM and CDR2 ANQGSEA. The V and J ends lost 4 bases and 6 bases, in that order; junction bases with no gene match: 15. The CDR3 consists of 15 residues. With iRepertoire HTBI primers and Arm-PCR of CDR3 regions, TCR beta libraries were built. TCRdb independently ran MiXCR on the multiplex PCR reads; one entry per CDR3 protein. The sample yields about 430,000 distinct CDR3 sequences, 15% seen once. The time point here: newly diagnosed GD, antithyroid drugs for less than 3 months. PBMC RNA served as the TCR library source. This clonotype has more than one count but fewer than ten. Its antigen is unknown. The sample was also linked to a second study, of T cells in Graves' hyperthyroidism and ophthalmopathy. That source notes: Carried out on the TCR CDR3, a first-round RT-PCR used the HTBI primer set.

This sequence originates from a woman aged 40 to 49 with Graves disease. The V call is TRBV29-1, the J call TRBJ2-7, with 7 nucleotides matching TRBD2. Specimen: peripheral blood mononuclear cells (PBMCs), collected at new diagnosis, from a patient treated with antithyroid drugs. The CDR3 DNA reads as TGCAGCGTTGGTAAGCGGGAATCTCTCCCTCGCGAGCAGTACTTC. Residues: CSVGKRESLPREQYF.